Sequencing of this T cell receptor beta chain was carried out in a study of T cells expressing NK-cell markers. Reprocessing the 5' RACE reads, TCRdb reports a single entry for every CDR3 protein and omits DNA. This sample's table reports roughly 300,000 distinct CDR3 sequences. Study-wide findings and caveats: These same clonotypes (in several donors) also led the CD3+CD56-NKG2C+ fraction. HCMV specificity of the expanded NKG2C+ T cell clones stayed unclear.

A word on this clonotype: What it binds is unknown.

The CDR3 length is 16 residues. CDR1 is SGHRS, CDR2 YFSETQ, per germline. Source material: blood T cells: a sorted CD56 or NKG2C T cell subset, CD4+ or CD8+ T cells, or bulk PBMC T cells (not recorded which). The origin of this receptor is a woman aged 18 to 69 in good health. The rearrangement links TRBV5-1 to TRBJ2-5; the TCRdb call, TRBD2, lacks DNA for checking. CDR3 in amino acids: CASSLERGGTRETQYF.